This TCR beta chain originates from a study of blood T cells in healthy people across ages (dated by TCRdb to 2015 to 2017). About the investigation overall: In model experiments, roughly one uniquely barcoded TCR beta cDNA molecule per two T cells was captured by template switching. Using deep sequencing normalized with unique cDNA molecular identifiers, the study measured how TCR beta repertoire diversity changes with age. The donors were divided into four age groups: young (average approximately 17 years), middle-aged (approximately 39), aged (about 60) and long-lived (roughly 86). To avoid experimental bias, donors of different ages were distributed randomly across sequencing lanes. For two donors (one aged 18 to 30 and one aged 80 or older), the study analyzed two additional independent replicas of 1 million unique cDNA reads from the same blood draw.

The library relied on 5' RACE. The sequencing machine was an Illumina HiSeq 2500. The second PCR ran for roughly 7 to 11 cycles and used a J-beta primer mix along with a sample-barcoded 5' primer. A unique molecular identifier was introduced onto each TCR beta cDNA molecule by a template-switch 5' adaptor carrying 12 random nucleotides. Each sample yielded at least 3 million CDR3-containing paired-end reads. First-strand cDNA synthesis was performed from all RNA using the Mint cDNA synthesis kit, with priming by a TRBC-specific oligonucleotide. Following uracil-DNA glycosylase treatment, a first 18-cycle PCR with universal primers M1SS and BC2_uni_R was performed on all cDNA. The authors' pipeline ran thus. Normalization of each sample was performed by random selection of 1 million high-quality reads, each carrying a distinct molecular identifier. Reads sharing molecular identifiers were discarded rather than binned into consensus sequences. MiTCR, set to a Q25 quality threshold and the strictest error-elimination algorithm, was used for CDR3 identification, clonotype clustering and error correction. Lower-bound total TCR beta diversity was estimated with a nonparametric unseen species model using Euler transformation. TCRdb handled the public reads itself, with Q25 trimming in fastp and clone calling in MiXCR, and kept productive beta chains. One record per CDR3 amino acid sequence lists the most common genes and DNA. The V and J calls and clone size come from TCRdb's table, not from the authors' own analysis. The sample table shows about 1,500,000 distinct CDR3 sequences, and 42% are seen once. The ten largest clonotypes hold around 8% of the sample.

Results and caveats for the whole study, not just this receptor: As age increased, observed TCR beta diversity per million T cells dropped in a roughly linear way, and a significant reduction was already evident by age 40. Donor CMV infection status was unknown, potentially confounding age-related changes in expanded clonotypes. Estimates of total diversity based on one million sequenced T cells were considered lower bounds and underestimates. A strong correlation was found between observed TCR beta diversity and the percentage of naive T cells measured by flow cytometry. Compared with the aged group, the long-lived group had more naive CD4+ T cells, fewer expanded clones and increased TCR diversity, a pattern suggesting age selection. Because profiling used bulk unsorted PBMCs, naive and antigen-experienced compartments could not be compared conclusively.

Notes on this clonotype: Its antigen remains unidentified. Within one base of it there is no much larger clone, and no base qualities were kept.

The CDR3 starts with the cysteine, ends with the phenylalanine, and has 11 residues. The entry retains the CDR3 DNA only, 33 bases that are in frame from base 1. As encoded in the germline V gene (reference sequence), CDR1 is DFQATT while CDR2 is SNEGSKA. V is shortened by 4 bases, J by 7 bases, and the region joining them spans 10 bases. Donors were 39 systemically healthy Caucasian individuals from Russia aged roughly 6 to 95 years. Each donor gave ten milliliters of peripheral blood, drawn into EDTA-treated Vacutainer tubes. Ficoll-Paque density-gradient centrifugation was used to isolate PBMCs, with at least 7 million obtained per sample. Trizol reagent was used to extract total RNA from PBMCs, with at least 5.5 micrograms per sample. For every donor, an aliquot of PBMCs went through flow cytometry to measure the percentages of naive CD45RAhigh/CD27high T cells.

The specimen was blood. Here the chain combines TRBV20-1 and TRBJ1-2; the D gene is possibly TRBD1, with 5 bases matching. The clonotype originates from a woman between 18 and 29 years old in good health. The CDR3: CSATGNGGYTF. The DNA is as follows: TGCAGTGCTACAGGGAACGGTGGCTACACCTTC.